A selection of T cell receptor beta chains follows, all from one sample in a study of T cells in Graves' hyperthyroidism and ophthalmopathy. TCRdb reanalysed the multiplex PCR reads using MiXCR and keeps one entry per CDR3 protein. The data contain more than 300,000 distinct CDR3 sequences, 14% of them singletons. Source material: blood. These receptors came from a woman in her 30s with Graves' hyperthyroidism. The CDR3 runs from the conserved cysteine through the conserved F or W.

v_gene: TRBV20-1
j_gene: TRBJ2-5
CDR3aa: CSAPNLQGLGETQYF

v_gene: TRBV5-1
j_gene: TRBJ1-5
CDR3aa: CASSPGYGNQPQHF

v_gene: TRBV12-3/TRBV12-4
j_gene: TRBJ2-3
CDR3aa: CASSSNAGTGRDTQYF

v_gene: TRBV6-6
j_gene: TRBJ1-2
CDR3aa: CASSYVQNYGYTF

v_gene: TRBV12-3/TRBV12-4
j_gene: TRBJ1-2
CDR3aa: CASSIGLFGYTF

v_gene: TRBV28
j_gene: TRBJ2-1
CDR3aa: CASSMGGLLYNEQFF

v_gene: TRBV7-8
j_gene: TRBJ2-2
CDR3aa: CASSLTSGFTGELFF

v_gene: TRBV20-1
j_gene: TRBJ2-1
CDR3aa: CSARALAGGRLYDEQFF

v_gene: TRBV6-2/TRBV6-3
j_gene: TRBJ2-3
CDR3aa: CASSYEGGGTDTQYF

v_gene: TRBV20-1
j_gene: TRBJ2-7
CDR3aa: CSAREQPETYEQYF

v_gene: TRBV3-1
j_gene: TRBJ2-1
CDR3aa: CASRPRGTGIYNEQFF

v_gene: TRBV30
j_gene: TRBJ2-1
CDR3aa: CAWSPIVNEQFF

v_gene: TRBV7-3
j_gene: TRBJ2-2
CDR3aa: CASSPEGVNTGELFF

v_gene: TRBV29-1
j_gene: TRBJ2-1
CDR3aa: CSVEPPGGYEQFF

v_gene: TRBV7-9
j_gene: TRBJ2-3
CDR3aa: CASSFSDDTQYF

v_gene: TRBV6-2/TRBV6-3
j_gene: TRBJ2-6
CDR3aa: CASRRHSSGANVLTF

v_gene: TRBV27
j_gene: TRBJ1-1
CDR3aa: CASKGAGRNTEAFF

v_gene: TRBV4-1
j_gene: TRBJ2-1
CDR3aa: CASSGLAGLYEQFF

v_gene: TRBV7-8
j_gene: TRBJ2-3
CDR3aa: CASSRLAASSTDTQYF

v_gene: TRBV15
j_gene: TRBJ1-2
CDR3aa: CATSREMTGDYGYTF

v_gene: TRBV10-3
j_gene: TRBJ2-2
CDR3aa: CAISGRAPTGELFF

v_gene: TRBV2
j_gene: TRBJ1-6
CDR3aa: CASREVVGSPLHF

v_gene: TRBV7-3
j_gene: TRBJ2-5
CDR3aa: CASSQAGGLLPRETQYF

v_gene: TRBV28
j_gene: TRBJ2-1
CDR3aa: CASRGAGGRNEQFF

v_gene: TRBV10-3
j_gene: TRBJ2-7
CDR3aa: CAVRSGSIYEQYF

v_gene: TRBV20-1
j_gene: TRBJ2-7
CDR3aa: CSASIRGYEQYF

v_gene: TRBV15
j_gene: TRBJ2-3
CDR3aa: CATSKIGDTQYF

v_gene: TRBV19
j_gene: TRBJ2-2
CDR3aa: CASKRGGELFF

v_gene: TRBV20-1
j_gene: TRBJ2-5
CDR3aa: CGELARSLGETQYF

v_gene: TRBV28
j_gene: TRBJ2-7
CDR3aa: CASRATTYEQYF

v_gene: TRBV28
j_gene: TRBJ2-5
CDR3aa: CASSTLAGNGETQYF

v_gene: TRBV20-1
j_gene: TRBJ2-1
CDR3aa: CSAAEYSSYNEQFF

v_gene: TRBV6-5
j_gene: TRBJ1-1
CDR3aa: CASSYSGGGAYTEAFF

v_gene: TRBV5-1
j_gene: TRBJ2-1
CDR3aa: CASSVTSVHNEQFF

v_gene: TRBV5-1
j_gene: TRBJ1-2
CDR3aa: CASSFEGGSYGYTF

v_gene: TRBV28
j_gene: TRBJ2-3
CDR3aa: CASSLGLGVGSTDTQYF

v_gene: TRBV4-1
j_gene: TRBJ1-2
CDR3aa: CASSQVGSYGYTF

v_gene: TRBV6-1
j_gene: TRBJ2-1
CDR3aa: CATQTARRDNEQFF

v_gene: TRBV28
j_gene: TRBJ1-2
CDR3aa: CASRAPGGNYGYTF

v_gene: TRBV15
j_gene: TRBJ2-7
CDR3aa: CATSRDLGAEEQYF

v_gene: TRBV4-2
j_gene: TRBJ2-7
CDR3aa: CASSQDRLAGTYEQYF

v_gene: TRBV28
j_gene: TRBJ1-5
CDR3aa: CASRNRGWHF

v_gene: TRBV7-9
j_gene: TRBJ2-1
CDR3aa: CASSYVQGIRHNEQFF

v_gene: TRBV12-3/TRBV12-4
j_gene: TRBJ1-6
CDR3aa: CASSTPGASPLHF

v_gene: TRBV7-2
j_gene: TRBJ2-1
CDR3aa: CASSPGEWSRNEQFF

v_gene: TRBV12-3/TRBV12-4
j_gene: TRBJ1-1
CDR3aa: CASRLQGATEAFF

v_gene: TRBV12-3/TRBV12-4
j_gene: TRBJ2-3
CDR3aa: CASRGLAGLTDTQYF

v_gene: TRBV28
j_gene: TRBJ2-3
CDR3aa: CASRIQREGATQYF

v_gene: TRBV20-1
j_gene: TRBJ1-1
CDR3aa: CSASQGYNTEAFF

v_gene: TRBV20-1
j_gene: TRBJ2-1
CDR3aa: CSAGTSDYNEQFF

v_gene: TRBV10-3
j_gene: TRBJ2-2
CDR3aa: CASRDRGPTGELFF

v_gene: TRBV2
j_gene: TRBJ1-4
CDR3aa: CASSSPSRLFF

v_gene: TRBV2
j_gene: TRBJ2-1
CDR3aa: CASSARTGAYNEQFF

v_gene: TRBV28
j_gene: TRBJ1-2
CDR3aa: CASSLTEPNYGYTF

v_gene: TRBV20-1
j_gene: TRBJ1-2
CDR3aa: CSALGAGTGAYYTF